This TCR beta chain was sequenced for a study of CD8 T cells in Susac syndrome. This CDR3 comprises 17 residues. Germline assignment: CDR1 LGHDT and CDR2 YNNKEL (reference sequence). V dropped 2 bases and J dropped 8; count of bases not matched to a gene: 11. An input of about 0.45 to 1 ug of RNA was subjected to reverse transcription using random hexamers. TCRdb independently ran MiXCR on the immunoSEQ multiplex PCR reads; one entry per CDR3 protein. The sample has about 130,000 distinct CDR3 sequences, more than 75% seen once. J is TRBJ2-2 and V is TRBV3-1; TRBD2 agrees at 10 bases. Sequenced input: CD8+ T cells from PBMCs. The sequence was obtained from a human donor with multiple sclerosis. The DNA of the CDR3 is TGTGCCAGCAGCCAACCGACGGGGCTAGCGGGAGATGGGGAGCTGTTTTTT. It yields the protein CASSQPTGLAGDGELFF.